Reported below is one T cell receptor beta chain. Antigen: not known. This sample is drawn from a study of shared clonotypes between healthy human individuals. About the research overall: CD4 naive cells filled three plates per donor, CD4 memory three, CD8 naive two and CD8 memory one.

General study results and limits: The study found lower generation probabilities in non-shared clonotypes than in those shared by all four donors.

Sequencing used immunoSEQ multiplex PCR; TCRdb keeps in-frame clones, though not all of them. This table holds around 1,100,000 clones, around 77% found once. Germline V gene data show CDR1 as SGHRS and CDR2 as YFSETQ. Trimming took 0 bases from V and 0 from J, leaving 14 bases between them. The CDR3 covers 17 residues. What was sequenced was memory CD4+ T cells from PBMCs. Subset of the sample: CD45RA-negative fraction. This chain uses TRBV5-1 with TRBJ2-3; no clear D gene. This TCR derives from a man aged 18 to 30 in good health. Some clones in this sample may be carry-over from other donors' samples. CDR3 DNA: TGCGCCAGCAGCTTGGCGTGGGCAGGTCCTAGCACAGATACGCAGTATTTT. It translates to CASSLAWAGPSTDTQYF. Together with reference TRBV5-1 and TRBJ2-3, the CDR3 gives the full variable domain: KAGVTQTPRYLIKTRGQQVTLSCSPISGHRSVSWYQQTPGQGLQFLFEYFSETQRNKGNFPGRFSGRQFSNSRSEMNVSTLELGDSALYLCASSLAWAGPSTDTQYFGPGTRLTVL.